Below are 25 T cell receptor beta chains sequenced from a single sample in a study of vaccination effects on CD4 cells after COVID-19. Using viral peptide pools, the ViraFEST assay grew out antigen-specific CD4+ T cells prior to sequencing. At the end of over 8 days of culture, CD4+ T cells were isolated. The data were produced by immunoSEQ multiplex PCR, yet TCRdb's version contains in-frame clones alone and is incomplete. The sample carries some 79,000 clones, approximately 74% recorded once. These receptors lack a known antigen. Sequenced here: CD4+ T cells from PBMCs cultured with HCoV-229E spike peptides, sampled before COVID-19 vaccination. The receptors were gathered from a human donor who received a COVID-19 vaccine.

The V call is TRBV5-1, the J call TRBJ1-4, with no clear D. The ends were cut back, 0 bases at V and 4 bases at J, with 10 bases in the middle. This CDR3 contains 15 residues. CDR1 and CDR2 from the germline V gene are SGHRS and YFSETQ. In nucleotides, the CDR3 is TGCGCCAGCAGCTTGGATCTGGGCAGTAATGAAAAACTGTTTTTT. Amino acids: CASSLDLGSNEKLFF.

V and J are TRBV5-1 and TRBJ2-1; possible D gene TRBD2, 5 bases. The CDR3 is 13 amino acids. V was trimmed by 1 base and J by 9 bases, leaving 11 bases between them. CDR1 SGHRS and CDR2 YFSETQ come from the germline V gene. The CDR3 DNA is TGCGCCAGCAGCTTGCGAGGGCCCAGTGAGCAGTTCTTC. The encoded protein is CASSLRGPSEQFF.

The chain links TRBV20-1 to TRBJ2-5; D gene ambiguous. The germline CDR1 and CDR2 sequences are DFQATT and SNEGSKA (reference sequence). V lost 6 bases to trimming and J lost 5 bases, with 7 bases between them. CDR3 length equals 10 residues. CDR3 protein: CSAQRETQYF. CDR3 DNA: TGCAGTGCGCAACGGGAGACCCAGTACTTC.

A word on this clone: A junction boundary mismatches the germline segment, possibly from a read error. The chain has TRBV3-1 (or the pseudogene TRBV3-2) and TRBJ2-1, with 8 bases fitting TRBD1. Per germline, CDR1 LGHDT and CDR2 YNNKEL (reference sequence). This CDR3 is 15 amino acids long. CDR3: CASSQGTGSYNEQFF. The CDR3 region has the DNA TGTGCCAGCAGTCAAGGGACAGGTTCCTACAATGAGCAGTTCTTC.

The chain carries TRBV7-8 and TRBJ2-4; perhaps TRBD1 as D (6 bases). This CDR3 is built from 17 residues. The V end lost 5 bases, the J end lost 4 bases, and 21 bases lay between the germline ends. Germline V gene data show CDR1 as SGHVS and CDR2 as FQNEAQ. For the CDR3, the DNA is TGTGCCAGCAGCCCCCGCCCGACAGGATTCACTAAAAACATTCAGTACTTC. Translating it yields CASSPRPTGFTKNIQYF.

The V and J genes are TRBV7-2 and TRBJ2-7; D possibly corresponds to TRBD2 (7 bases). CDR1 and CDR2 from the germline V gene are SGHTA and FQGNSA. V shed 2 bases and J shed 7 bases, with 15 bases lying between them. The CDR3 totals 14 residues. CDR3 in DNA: TGTGCCAGCAGCTTAAATCGGGGGGCGGGGGAGCAGTACGTC. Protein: CASSLNRGAGEQYV.

The CDR3 DNA follows: TGTGCCAGCTCACCCAGCACAGATACGCAGTATTTT. This encodes CASSPSTDTQYF. The genes are TRBV18 and TRBJ2-3; D remains unclear. Trimming removed 3 bases from V and 0 bases from J, with 1 base in between. The length of the CDR3 is 12 residues. The V gene's germline CDR1 is KGHSH and CDR2 LQKENI.

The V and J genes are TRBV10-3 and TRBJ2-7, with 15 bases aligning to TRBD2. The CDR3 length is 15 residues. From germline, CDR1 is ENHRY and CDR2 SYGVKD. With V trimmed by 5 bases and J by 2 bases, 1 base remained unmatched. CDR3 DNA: TGTGCCATCAGTCGGACTAGCGGGGGGGCCTACGAGCAGTACGTC. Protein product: CAISRTSGGAYEQYV.

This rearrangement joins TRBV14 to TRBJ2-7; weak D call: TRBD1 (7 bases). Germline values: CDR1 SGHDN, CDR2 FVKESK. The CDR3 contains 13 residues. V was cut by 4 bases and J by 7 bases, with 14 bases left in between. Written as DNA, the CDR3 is TGTGCCAGCAGCCGATACCAGGGGGGAGAGCAGTACGTC. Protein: CASSRYQGGEQYV.

This chain's CDR3 is CSWAQQQETQYF. CDR3 sequence (DNA): TGCAGCTGGGCACAGCAACAAGAGACCCAGTACTTC. The chain has TRBV29-1 and TRBJ2-5; D is ambiguous. CDR1 SQVTM and CDR2 ANQGSEA come from the germline V gene. With 8 bases removed from V and 2 bases from J, the gap between germline ends came to 12 bases. This CDR3 contains 12 residues.

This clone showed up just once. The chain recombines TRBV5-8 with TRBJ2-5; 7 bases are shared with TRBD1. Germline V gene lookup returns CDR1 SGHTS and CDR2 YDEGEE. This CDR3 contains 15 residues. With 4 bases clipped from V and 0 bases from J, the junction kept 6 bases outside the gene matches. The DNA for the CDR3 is TGTGCCAGCAGCCTCTTGACAGGGAACCAAGAGACCCAGTACTTC. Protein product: CASSLLTGNQETQYF.

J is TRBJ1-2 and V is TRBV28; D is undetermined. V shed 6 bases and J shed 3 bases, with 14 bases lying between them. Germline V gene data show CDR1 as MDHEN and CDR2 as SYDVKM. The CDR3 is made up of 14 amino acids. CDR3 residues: CASRSRGSHYGYTF. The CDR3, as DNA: TGTGCCAGCAGATCTCGGGGTTCACACTATGGCTACACCTTC.

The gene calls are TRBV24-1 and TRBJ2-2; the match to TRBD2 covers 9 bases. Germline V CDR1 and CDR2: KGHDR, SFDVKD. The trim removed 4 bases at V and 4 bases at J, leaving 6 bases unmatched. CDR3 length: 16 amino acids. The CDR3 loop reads CATSEAGTSLTGELFF. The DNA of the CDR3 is TGTGCCACCAGTGAGGCCGGGACTAGCCTCACCGGGGAGCTGTTTTTT.

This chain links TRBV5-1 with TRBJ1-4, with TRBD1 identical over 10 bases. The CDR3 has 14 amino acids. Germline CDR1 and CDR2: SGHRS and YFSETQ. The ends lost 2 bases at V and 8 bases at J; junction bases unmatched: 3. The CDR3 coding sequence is TGCGCCAGCAGCTTAGGGACAGGGGACGAAAAACTGTTTTTT. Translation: CASSLGTGDEKLFF.

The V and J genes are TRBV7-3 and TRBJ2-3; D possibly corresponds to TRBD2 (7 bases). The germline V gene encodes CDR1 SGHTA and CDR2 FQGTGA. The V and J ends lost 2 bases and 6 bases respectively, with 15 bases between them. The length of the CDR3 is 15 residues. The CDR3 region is CASSLGGGALDTQYF. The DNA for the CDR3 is TGTGCCAGCAGCTTAGGAGGGGGGGCCTTGGATACGCAGTATTTT. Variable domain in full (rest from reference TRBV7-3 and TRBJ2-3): GAGVSQTPSNKVTEKGKYVELRCDPISGHTALYWYRQSLGQGPEFLIYFQGTGAADDSGLPNDRFFAVRPEGSVSTLKIQRTERGDSAVYLCASSLGGGALDTQYFGPGTRLTVL.

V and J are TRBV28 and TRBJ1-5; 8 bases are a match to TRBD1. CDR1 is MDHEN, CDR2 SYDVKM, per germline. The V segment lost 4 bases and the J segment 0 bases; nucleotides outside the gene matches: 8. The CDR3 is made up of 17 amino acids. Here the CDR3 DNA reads TGTGCCAGCAGTTCGACCTGGGACAGGTATAGCAATCAGCCCCAGCATTTT. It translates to CASSSTWDRYSNQPQHF.

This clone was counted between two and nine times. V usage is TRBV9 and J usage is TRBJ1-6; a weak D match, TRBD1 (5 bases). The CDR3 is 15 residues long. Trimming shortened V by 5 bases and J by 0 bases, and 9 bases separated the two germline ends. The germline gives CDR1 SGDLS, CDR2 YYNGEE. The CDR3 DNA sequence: TGTGCCAGCAGGCCGGGGACCTCCTATAATTCACCCCTCCACTTT. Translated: CASRPGTSYNSPLHF.

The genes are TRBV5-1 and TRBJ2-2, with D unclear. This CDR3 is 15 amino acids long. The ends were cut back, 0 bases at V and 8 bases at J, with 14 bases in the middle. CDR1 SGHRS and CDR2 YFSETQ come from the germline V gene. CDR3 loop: CASSLAFASPGELFF. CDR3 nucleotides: TGCGCCAGCAGCTTGGCCTTTGCTTCACCGGGGGAGCTGTTTTTT.

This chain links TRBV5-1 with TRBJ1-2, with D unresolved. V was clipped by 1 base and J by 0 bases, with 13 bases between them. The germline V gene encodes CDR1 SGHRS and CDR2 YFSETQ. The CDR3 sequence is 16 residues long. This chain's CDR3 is CASSLKVTATNYGYTF. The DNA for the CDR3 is TGCGCCAGCAGCTTGAAAGTCACGGCTACTAACTATGGCTACACCTTC.

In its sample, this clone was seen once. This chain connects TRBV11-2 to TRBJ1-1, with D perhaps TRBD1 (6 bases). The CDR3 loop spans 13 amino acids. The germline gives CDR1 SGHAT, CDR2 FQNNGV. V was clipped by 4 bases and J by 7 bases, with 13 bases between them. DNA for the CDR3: TGTGCCAGCAGCTCACAGGGATCTAATGAAGCTTTCTTT. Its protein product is CASSSQGSNEAFF.

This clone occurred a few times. CDR3 nucleotides: TGTGCCACCAGCAGTACAGGGAGGAACACCATATATTTT. This gives the protein CATSSTGRNTIYF. This sequence joins TRBV15 and TRBJ1-3; possibly TRBD1 for D (6 bases). The CDR3 sequence is 13 residues long. Trimming stripped 3 bases from V and 7 bases from J, with 10 bases between. Looked up from germline, CDR1 is LNHNV and CDR2 is YYDKDF (reference sequence).

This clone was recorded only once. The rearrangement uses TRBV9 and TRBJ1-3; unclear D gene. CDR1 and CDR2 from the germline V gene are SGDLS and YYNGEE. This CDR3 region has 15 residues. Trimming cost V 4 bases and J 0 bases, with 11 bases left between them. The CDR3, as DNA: TGTGCCAGCAGCCCAGGACCGAGCTCTGGAAACACCATATATTTT. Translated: CASSPGPSSGNTIYF. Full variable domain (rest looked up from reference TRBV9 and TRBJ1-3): DSGVTQTPKHLITATGQRVTLRCSPRSGDLSVYWYQQSLDQGLQFLIQYYNGEERAKGNILERFSAQQFPDLHSELNLSSLELGDSALYFCASSPGPSSGNTIYFGEGSWLTVV.

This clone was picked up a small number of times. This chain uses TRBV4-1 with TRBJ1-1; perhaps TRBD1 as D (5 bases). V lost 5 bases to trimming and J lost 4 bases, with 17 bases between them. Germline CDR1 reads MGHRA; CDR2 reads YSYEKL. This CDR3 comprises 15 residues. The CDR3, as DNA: TGCGCCAGCAGCGAAACTCAGGGTTCGAGCACTGAAGCTTTCTTT. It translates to CASSETQGSSTEAFF.

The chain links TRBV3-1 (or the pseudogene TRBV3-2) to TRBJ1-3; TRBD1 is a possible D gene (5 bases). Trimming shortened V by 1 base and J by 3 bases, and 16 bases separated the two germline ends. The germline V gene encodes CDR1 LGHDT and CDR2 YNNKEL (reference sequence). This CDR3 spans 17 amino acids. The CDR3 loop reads CASSQAAWGGGGNTIYF. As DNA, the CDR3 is TGTGCCAGCAGCCAAGCTGCATGGGGGGGAGGTGGAAACACCATATATTTT.

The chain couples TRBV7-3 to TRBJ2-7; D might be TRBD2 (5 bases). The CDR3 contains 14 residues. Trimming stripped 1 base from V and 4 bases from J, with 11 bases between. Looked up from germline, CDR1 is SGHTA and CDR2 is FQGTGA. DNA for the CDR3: TGTGCCAGCAGCTTAAATCCTAGCAGTTACGAGCAGTACGTC. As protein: CASSLNPSSYEQYV.